A selection of T cell receptor beta chains follows, all from one sample in a study of blood T cell repertoires in COVID-19. The assay was immunoSEQ multiplex PCR, and TCRdb's table has in-frame clones only and misses some. The sample shows approximately 310,000 clones, roughly 91% of them seen only once. Sequenced: peripheral blood. All receptors derive from a man aged 50-59 years with active or convalescent COVID-19. Each CDR3 is given with its conserved first and last residue. Each record gives: clone size, V gene, J gene, D gene, CDR3 DNA, CDR3 protein. A D gene is named only where the DNA matches it firmly. Part of the rows lack a size; the others show once, few, many or a class for expanded clones.

abundance: NA; v_gene: TRBV27; j_gene: TRBJ1-6; d_gene: NA; CDR3nt: TGTGCCAGCAGGCCGAGCTCCTATAATTCACCCCTCCACTTT; CDR3aa: CASRPSSYNSPLHF
abundance: NA; v_gene: TRBV19; j_gene: TRBJ1-5; d_gene: NA; CDR3nt: TGTGCCAGTAGTATGAGAAGAAGCAATCAGCCCCAGCATTTT; CDR3aa: CASSMRRSNQPQHF
abundance: NA; v_gene: TRBV28; j_gene: TRBJ1-5; d_gene: NA; CDR3nt: TGTGCCAGCAGTTTCTATGGGGGGGGCAATCAGCCCCAGCATTTT; CDR3aa: CASSFYGGGNQPQHF
abundance: NA; v_gene: TRBV7-3; j_gene: TRBJ2-1; d_gene: TRBD2; CDR3nt: TGTGCCAGCAGCTCCCCCGGGACTAGCGGGAAAAATGAGCAGTTCTTC; CDR3aa: CASSSPGTSGKNEQFF
abundance: NA; v_gene: TRBV19; j_gene: TRBJ1-5; d_gene: TRBD1; CDR3nt: TGTGCCAGTAGTAAAGAGGGACAGGCCTATAGCAATCAGCCCCAGCATTTT; CDR3aa: CASSKEGQAYSNQPQHF
abundance: NA; v_gene: TRBV28; j_gene: TRBJ2-3; d_gene: NA; CDR3nt: TGTGCCAGCAGGCGACAGGGCACAGATACGCAGTATTTT; CDR3aa: CASRRQGTDTQYF
abundance: NA; v_gene: TRBV7-2; j_gene: TRBJ1-5; d_gene: NA; CDR3nt: TGTGCCAGCAGCCCCCCGGCAGGTCAACAGCCCCAGCATTTT; CDR3aa: CASSPPAGQQPQHF
abundance: NA; v_gene: TRBV19; j_gene: TRBJ2-2; d_gene: NA; CDR3nt: TGTGCCAGTAGTATAGCCTACTACACCGGGGAGCTGTTTTTT; CDR3aa: CASSIAYYTGELFF
abundance: NA; v_gene: TRBV27; j_gene: TRBJ2-3; d_gene: NA; CDR3nt: TGTGCCAGCAGTTTTAAGTTCGTCGGGACACAAAAAGGAGATACGCAGTATTTT; CDR3aa: CASSFKFVGTQKGDTQYF
abundance: NA; v_gene: TRBV7-2; j_gene: TRBJ1-2; d_gene: TRBD1; CDR3nt: TGTGCCAGCAGCTTAACTCCGGGACAGCACTATGGCTACACCTTC; CDR3aa: CASSLTPGQHYGYTF
abundance: NA; v_gene: TRBV27; j_gene: TRBJ1-2; d_gene: TRBD1; CDR3nt: TGTGCCAGCAGTTTCCTACAGGGGAACTATGGCTACACCTTC; CDR3aa: CASSFLQGNYGYTF
abundance: NA; v_gene: TRBV5-1; j_gene: TRBJ2-1; d_gene: NA; CDR3nt: TGCGCCAGCAGCTTGGCCTCTAGTAGCTACAATGAGCAGTTCTTC; CDR3aa: CASSLASSSYNEQFF
abundance: NA; v_gene: TRBV19; j_gene: TRBJ1-1; d_gene: NA; CDR3nt: TGTGCCAGTAGTATAGATCAGTGGCAGGGAGGCACTGAAGCTTTCTTT; CDR3aa: CASSIDQWQGGTEAFF
abundance: NA; v_gene: TRBV18; j_gene: TRBJ1-5; d_gene: NA; CDR3nt: TGTGCCAGCTCACTTGCTGAGCGCAATCAGCCCCAGCATTTT; CDR3aa: CASSLAERNQPQHF
abundance: NA; v_gene: TRBV5-1; j_gene: TRBJ2-2; d_gene: NA; CDR3nt: TGCGCCAGCAGCTTGGCCGGGACGAACACCGGGGAGCTGTTTTTT; CDR3aa: CASSLAGTNTGELFF
abundance: once; v_gene: TRBV11-3; j_gene: TRBJ1-5; d_gene: TRBD1; CDR3nt: TGTGCCAGCTGGGACAGGGAAAGCGATCAGCCCCAGCATTTT; CDR3aa: CASWDRESDQPQHF
abundance: NA; v_gene: TRBV27; j_gene: TRBJ1-6; d_gene: TRBD1; CDR3nt: TGTGCCAGCAGTTTTGACAGGGGCAATTCACCCCTCCACTTT; CDR3aa: CASSFDRGNSPLHF
abundance: NA; v_gene: TRBV9; j_gene: TRBJ2-5; d_gene: TRBD2; CDR3nt: TGTGCCAGCAGCGCGGGAGGGGAAGAGACCCAGTACTTC; CDR3aa: CASSAGGEETQYF